A single sample gave rise to the 2 T cell receptor beta chains below, sequenced in a study of regulatory T cells in long-lasting Graves disease (TCRdb year 2021). Library method: multiplex PCR. TCRdb lists the instrument as Illumina HiSeq 4000. TCR beta libraries were built with iRepertoire HTBI primers and Arm-PCR amplification of CDR3 regions. Through fastp at Q25 and MiXCR, TCRdb rebuilt clones from the public reads, retaining in-frame beta chains. Each entry merges the rows of one CDR3 protein and shows their most common DNA and genes. The table for this sample lists hundreds of thousands of distinct CDR3 sequences; roughly 15% of them were counted only once. Of the sample, under 20% falls within the top ten clones. The time point label for this specimen denotes: newly diagnosed GD, antithyroid drugs for less than 3 months. RNA was extracted from PBMCs in TRIzol for both TCR sequencing and RNA sequencing.

The sample also formed part of further work on T cells in Graves' hyperthyroidism and ophthalmopathy.

The sample here was peripheral blood mononuclear cells (PBMCs), taken at new diagnosis, from a patient treated with antithyroid drugs. All receptors come from a woman in her 30s with Graves disease. Donor details come from another sample of the same person, matched by shared clones.

This clonotype was detected many times. The J gene is TRBJ2-7, the V gene TRBV6-1; weak D call: TRBD1 (6 bases). CDR1 is MNHNS, CDR2 SASEGT, per germline. The CDR3 is 16 amino acids. V was trimmed by 6 bases and J by 0 bases, leaving 18 bases between them. In nucleotides, the CDR3 is TGTGCCAGCAGAAGATCACCGGGACACCTCTCCTACGAGCAGTACTTC. Protein sequence: CASRRSPGHLSYEQYF.

This clonotype turned up a few times. The gene calls are TRBV9 and TRBJ2-6, with no clear D. This CDR3 has 15 amino acids. With 0 bases removed from V and 3 bases from J, the gap between germline ends came to 7 bases. Germline CDR1 is SGDLS and CDR2 is YYNGEE. CDR3 residues: CASSVVGIGANVLTF. CDR3 nucleotides: TGTGCCAGCAGCGTAGTAGGGATTGGGGCCAACGTCCTGACTTTC.